Below, one T cell receptor beta chain is given with its context. Its antigen remains unknown. The J segment lost 6 bases and the V segment lost 6 bases, leaving 7 bases of the junction unmatched. The CDR3 spans 13 residues. CDR1 and CDR2 (germline): MNHEY, SVGAGI. Target depth was 1 in 200,000 to 1 in 1 million T cells, about 10x per clonotype. Measured with immunoSEQ multiplex PCR; TCRdb has only the in-frame clones, and not every one. The data show fewer than 50,000 clones, roughly two thirds seen once. This record belongs to a study of cytotoxic CD8 clonotypes in ibrutinib-treated CLL. Across the study: Response samples followed a median around 11 months of treatment, range 6 to 36. The study, taken as a whole, reports: Baseline clonality, above age-matched healthy donor levels, tracked circulating CD8+ T-cell counts.

This chain links TRBV6-5 with TRBJ1-2, with 7 bases aligning to TRBD1. This TCR was sampled from a human donor with chronic lymphocytic leukemia. The sample here was PBMCs, taken after 12 months of ibrutinib treatment. The DNA of the CDR3 is TGTGCCAGCAGGGTGACAGGGAATCATGGCTACACCTTC. Translated: CASRVTGNHGYTF.